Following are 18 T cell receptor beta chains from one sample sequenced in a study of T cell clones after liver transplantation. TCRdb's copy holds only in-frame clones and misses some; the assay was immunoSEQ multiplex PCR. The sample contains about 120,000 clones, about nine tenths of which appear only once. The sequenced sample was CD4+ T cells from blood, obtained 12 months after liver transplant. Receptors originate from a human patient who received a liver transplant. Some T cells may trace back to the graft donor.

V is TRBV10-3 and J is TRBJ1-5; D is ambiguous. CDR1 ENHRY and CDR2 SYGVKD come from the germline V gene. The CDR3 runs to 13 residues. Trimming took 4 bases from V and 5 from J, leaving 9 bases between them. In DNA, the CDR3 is TGTGCCATCAGTGGAGATAGTTATCAGCCCCAGCATTTT. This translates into CAISGDSYQPQHF.

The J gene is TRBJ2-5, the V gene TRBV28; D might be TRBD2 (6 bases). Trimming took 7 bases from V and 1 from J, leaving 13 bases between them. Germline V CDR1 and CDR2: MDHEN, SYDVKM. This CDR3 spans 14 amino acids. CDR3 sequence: CASNHAGFQETQYF. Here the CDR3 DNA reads TGTGCCAGCAACCATGCGGGGTTCCAAGAGACCCAGTACTTC. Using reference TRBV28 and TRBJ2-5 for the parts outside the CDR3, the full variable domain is DVKVTQSSRYLVKRTGEKVFLECVQDMDHENMFWYRQDPGLGLRLIYFSYDVKMKEKGDIPEGYSVSREKKERFSLILESASTNQTSMYLCASNHAGFQETQYFGPGTRLLVL.

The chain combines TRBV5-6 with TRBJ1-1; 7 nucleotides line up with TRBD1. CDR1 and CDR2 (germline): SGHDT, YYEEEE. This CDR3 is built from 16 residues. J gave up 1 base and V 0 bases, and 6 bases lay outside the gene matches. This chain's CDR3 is CASSLVPQGRNTEAFF. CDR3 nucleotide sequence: TGTGCCAGCAGCTTGGTCCCACAGGGGCGGAACACTGAAGCTTTCTTT.

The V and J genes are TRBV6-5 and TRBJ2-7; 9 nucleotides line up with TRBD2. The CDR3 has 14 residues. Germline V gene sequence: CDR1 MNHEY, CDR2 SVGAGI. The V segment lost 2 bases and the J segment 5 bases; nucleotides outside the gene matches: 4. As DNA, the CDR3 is TGTGCCAGCAGTTACGACGGGACTAGCAACGAGCAGTACTTC. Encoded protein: CASSYDGTSNEQYF.

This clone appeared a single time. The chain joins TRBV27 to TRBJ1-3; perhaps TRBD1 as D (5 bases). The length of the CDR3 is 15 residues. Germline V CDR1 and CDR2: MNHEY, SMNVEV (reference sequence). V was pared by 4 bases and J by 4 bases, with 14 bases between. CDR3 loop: CASSSRGARGNTIYF. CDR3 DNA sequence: TGTGCCAGCAGTTCCCGGGGCGCGAGGGGAAACACCATATATTTT.

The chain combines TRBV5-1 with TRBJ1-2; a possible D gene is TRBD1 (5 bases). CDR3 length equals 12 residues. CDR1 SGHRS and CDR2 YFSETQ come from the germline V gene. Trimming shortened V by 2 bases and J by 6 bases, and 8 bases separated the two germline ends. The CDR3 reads CASSFLGDGYTF. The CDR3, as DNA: TGCGCCAGCAGCTTCCTGGGGGATGGCTACACCTTC.

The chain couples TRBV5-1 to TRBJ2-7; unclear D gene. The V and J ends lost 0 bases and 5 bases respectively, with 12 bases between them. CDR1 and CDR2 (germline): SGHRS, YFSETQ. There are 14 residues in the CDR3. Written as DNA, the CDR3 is TGCGCCAGCAGCTTGGATCCCGACTCGAACGAGCAGTACTTC. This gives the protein CASSLDPDSNEQYF.

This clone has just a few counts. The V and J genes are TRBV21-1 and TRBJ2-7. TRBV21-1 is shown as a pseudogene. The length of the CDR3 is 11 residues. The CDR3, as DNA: TGTGCCAGCAGTCGATCCTACGAGCAGTACTTC. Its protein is CASSRSYEQYF.

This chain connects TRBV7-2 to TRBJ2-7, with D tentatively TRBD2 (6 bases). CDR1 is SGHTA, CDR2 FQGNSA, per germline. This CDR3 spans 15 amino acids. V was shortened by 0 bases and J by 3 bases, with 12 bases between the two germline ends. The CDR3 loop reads CASSLAGGVSYEQYF. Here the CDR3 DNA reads TGTGCCAGCAGCTTAGCGGGGGGAGTGAGCTACGAGCAGTACTTC.

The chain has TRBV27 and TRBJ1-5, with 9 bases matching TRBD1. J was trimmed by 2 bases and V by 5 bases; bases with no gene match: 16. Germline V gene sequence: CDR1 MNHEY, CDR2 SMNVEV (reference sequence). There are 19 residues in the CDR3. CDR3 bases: TGTGCCAGCAGTCCAATCACCGGGACAGGGACCATACGCAATCAGCCCCAGCATTTT. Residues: CASSPITGTGTIRNQPQHF.

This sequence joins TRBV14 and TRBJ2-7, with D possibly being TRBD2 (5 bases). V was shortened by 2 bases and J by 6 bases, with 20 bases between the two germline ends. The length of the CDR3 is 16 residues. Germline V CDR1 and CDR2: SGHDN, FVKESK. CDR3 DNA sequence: TGTGCCAGCAGCCAAAATTCGGGGTTCGTACCGGGCGAGCAGTACTTC. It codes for CASSQNSGFVPGEQYF.

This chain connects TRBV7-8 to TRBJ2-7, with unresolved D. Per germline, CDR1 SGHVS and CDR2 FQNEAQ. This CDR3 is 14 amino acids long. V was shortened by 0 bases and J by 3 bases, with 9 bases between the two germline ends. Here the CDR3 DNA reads TGTGCCAGCAGCTTAGCGCCGGGCAGCTACGAGCAGTACTTC. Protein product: CASSLAPGSYEQYF.

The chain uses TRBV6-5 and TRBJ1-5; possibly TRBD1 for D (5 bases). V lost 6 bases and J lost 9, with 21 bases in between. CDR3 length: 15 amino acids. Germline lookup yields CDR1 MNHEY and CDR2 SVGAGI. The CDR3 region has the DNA TGTGCCAGCAGCTCGGACGGGCAACAGGTTAGGCCCCAGCATTTT. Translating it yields CASSSDGQQVRPQHF.

This chain's CDR3 is CASSGMPLGGADEQYF. The CDR3 nucleotides read TGTGCCAGCAGCGGGATGCCGTTGGGTGGTGCCGACGAGCAGTACTTC. The V call is TRBV9, the J call TRBJ2-7; no reliable D call. Trimming left V 3 bases short and J 5 bases short, with 21 bases between. Germline assignment: CDR1 SGDLS and CDR2 YYNGEE. This CDR3 region has 16 residues.

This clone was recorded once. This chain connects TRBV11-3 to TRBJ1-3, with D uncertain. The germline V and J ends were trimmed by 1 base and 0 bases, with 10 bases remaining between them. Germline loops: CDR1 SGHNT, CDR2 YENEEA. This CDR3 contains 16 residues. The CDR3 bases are TGTGCCAGCAGCTTAGGCGTCAGCATCTCTGGAAACACCATATATTTT. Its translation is CASSLGVSISGNTIYF.

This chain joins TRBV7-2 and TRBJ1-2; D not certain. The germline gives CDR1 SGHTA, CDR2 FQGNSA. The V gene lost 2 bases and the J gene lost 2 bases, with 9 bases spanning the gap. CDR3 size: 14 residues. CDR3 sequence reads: CASSLKGKNYGYTF. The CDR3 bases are TGTGCCAGCAGCTTAAAGGGAAAGAACTATGGCTACACCTTC. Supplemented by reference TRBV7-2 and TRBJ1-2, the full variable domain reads GAGVSQSPSNKVTEKGKDVELRCDPISGHTALYWYRQSLGQGLEFLIYFQGNSAPDKSGLPSDRFSAERTGGSVSTLTIQRTQQEDSAVYLCASSLKGKNYGYTFGSGTRLTVV.

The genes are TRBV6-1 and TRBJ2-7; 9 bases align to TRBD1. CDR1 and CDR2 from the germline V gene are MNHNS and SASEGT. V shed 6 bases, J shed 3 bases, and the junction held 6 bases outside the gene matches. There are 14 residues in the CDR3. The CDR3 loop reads CASRGQGGSYEQYF. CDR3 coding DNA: TGTGCCAGCAGGGGACAGGGAGGGAGCTACGAGCAGTACTTC.

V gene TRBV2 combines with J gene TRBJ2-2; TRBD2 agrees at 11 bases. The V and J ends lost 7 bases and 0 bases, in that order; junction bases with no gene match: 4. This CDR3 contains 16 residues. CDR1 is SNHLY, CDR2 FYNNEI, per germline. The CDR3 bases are TGTGCCAGCACAGGGACTAGCGGAGCGAACACCGGGGAGCTGTTTTTT. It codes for CASTGTSGANTGELFF.